These 22 T cell receptor beta chains were all obtained from the same sample, sequenced in a study of glioma-infiltrating T cells after dendritic cell vaccination. Some clones are missing from TCRdb's copy, which holds only in-frame ones; the method was immunoSEQ multiplex PCR. In the table there are approximately 82,000 clones, approximately 90% of which are singletons. Sequenced material: blood, taken before dendritic cell vaccination. All receptors derive from a human donor with glioblastoma.

This clone came up once. V and J are TRBV18 and TRBJ1-6; D is ambiguous. This CDR3 comprises 14 residues. The germline V and J ends were trimmed by 6 bases and 7 bases, with 13 bases remaining between them. CDR1 KGHSH and CDR2 LQKENI come from the germline V gene. The CDR3 protein is CASSSSPGNSPLHF. CDR3 in DNA: TGTGCCAGCTCGTCTTCACCGGGGAATTCACCCCTCCACTTT. The variable domain in full, completed from reference TRBV18 and TRBJ1-6, reads NAGVMQNPRHLVRRRGQEARLRCSPMKGHSHVYWYRQLPEEGLKFMVYLQKENIIDESGMPKERFSAEFPKEGPSILRIQQVVRGDSAAYFCASSSSPGNSPLHFGNGTRLTVT.

The table lists this clone with a count of one. The V gene is TRBV7-9, the J gene TRBJ1-1, with 10 bases that match TRBD1. V shed 6 bases, J shed 3 bases, and the junction held 4 bases outside the gene matches. Germline assignment: CDR1 SEHNR and CDR2 FQNEAQ (reference sequence). This CDR3 is 14 amino acids long. The CDR3 DNA reads as TGTGCCAGCAGGCAGACAGGGGGCGACACTGAAGCTTTCTTT. This codes for CASRQTGGDTEAFF.

This rearrangement joins TRBV6-1 to TRBJ1-1, with D possibly matching TRBD1 (6 bases). The CDR3 is 14 amino acids. The V end lost 8 bases, the J end lost 1 base, and 14 bases lay between the germline ends. Germline V gene sequence: CDR1 MNHNS, CDR2 SASEGT. The CDR3 sequence is CASFPRGANTEAFF. As DNA, the CDR3 is TGTGCCAGCTTCCCACGGGGGGCGAACACTGAAGCTTTCTTT.

This chain links TRBV5-6 with TRBJ2-7, with 7 bases fitting TRBD2. This CDR3 contains 13 residues. Germline V gene sequence: CDR1 SGHDT, CDR2 YYEEEE. With V trimmed by 4 bases and J by 7 bases, 8 bases remained unmatched. The CDR3 DNA follows: TGTGCCAGCAGCCCAGGTGGTAGCGGGGAGCAGTACTTC. Its translation is CASSPGGSGEQYF.

The J gene is TRBJ2-1, the V gene TRBV11-2, with D tentatively TRBD2 (6 bases). The CDR3 contains 15 residues. Trimming shortened V by 0 bases and J by 7 bases, and 13 bases separated the two germline ends. Germline CDR1 SGHAT, CDR2 FQNNGV. The CDR3: CASSLDPGTYNEQFF. The CDR3 coding sequence is TGTGCCAGCAGCTTAGATCCCGGGACTTATAATGAGCAGTTCTTC.

This clone appeared a single time. V and J are TRBV30 and TRBJ2-3; D unresolved. This CDR3 is 15 amino acids long. Germline V gives CDR1 GTSNPN, CDR2 SVGIG (reference sequence). V gave up 1 base and J gave up 0 bases, with 11 bases separating them. CDR3 sequence reads: CAWSGDNPSTDTQYF. The CDR3 DNA reads as TGTGCCTGGAGTGGAGACAACCCTAGCACAGATACGCAGTATTTT.

In its sample, this clone was seen once. The chain employs TRBV9 and TRBJ2-5; 10 nucleotides line up with TRBD2. V trimming: 0 bases; J trimming: 9 bases; junction bases outside the gene matches: 11. CDR1 is SGDLS, CDR2 YYNGEE, per germline. This CDR3 has 16 amino acids. This CDR3 is CASSVGASGSTEAQYF. CDR3 nucleotides: TGTGCCAGCAGCGTAGGTGCTAGCGGGAGTACGGAGGCCCAGTACTTC.

The J gene is TRBJ2-7, the V gene TRBV7-6; TRBD1 matches 7 bases. The CDR3 totals 16 residues. V gave up 5 bases and J gave up 4 bases; unmatched junction bases: 14. From germline, CDR1 is SGHVS and CDR2 FNYEAQ. The CDR3 is CASSNAPAGGIYEQYF. The CDR3 DNA sequence: TGTGCCAGCAGCAATGCTCCGGCAGGGGGTATATACGAGCAGTACTTC.

V is TRBV19 and J is TRBJ1-5; D is undetermined. This CDR3 comprises 14 residues. Germline V lookup: CDR1 LNHDA, CDR2 SQIVND (reference sequence). V gave up 3 bases and J gave up 4 bases, with 10 bases separating them. CDR3 DNA sequence: TGTGCCAGTAGTATGCCTGGGGAGAATCAGCCCCAGCATTTT. Protein product: CASSMPGENQPQHF.

V gene TRBV6-1 combines with J gene TRBJ1-2, with D maybe TRBD1 (6 bases). Germline CDR1 reads MNHNS; CDR2 reads SASEGT. The CDR3 covers 12 residues. Trimming stripped 6 bases from V and 4 bases from J, with 9 bases between. The CDR3 region has the DNA TGTGCCAGCAGGCTACAGGGCTATGGCTACACCTTC. Translated, it gives CASRLQGYGYTF.

The chain couples TRBV18 to TRBJ2-7; the match to TRBD2 covers 11 bases. Trimming cost V 6 bases and J 0 bases; bases outside gene matches: 7. Looked up from germline, CDR1 is KGHSH and CDR2 is LQKENI. The CDR3 length is 16 residues. CDR3 in amino acids: CASSLTSGSSSYEQYF. The CDR3 DNA sequence: TGTGCCAGCTCGCTTACTAGCGGGAGCTCCTCCTACGAGCAGTACTTC.

This chain links TRBV10-2 with TRBJ2-1, with 8 bases lining up with TRBD2. This CDR3 contains 15 residues. Germline V gene sequence: CDR1 WSHSY, CDR2 SAAADI. V gave up 6 bases and J gave up 0 bases; unmatched junction bases: 4. CDR3 loop: CASRVAGHSYNEQFF. The CDR3 nucleotides are TGCGCCAGCAGGGTAGCGGGGCACTCCTACAATGAGCAGTTCTTC.

The rearrangement joins TRBV11-3 to TRBJ2-5; TRBD2 is a possible D gene (6 bases). V was trimmed by 5 bases and J by 5 bases, leaving 18 bases between them. The germline CDR1 and CDR2 sequences are SGHNT and YENEEA. The CDR3 extends over 15 amino acids. In nucleotides, the CDR3 is TGTGCCAGCAGCCTCTCGCCCGGGAGCCAGGAGACCCAGTACTTC. Translated: CASSLSPGSQETQYF. Full variable domain (outside the CDR3, taken from reference TRBV11-3 and TRBJ2-5): EAGVVQSPRYKIIEKKQPVAFWCNPISGHNTLYWYLQNLGQGPELLIRYENEEAVDDSQLPKDRFSAERLKGVDSTLKIQPAELGDSAVYLCASSLSPGSQETQYFGPGTRLLVL.

CDR3 in DNA: TGTGCCAGCAGCTTAACAGGGGGGGCAGGTTCTAACTATGGCTACACCTTC. Residues: CASSLTGGAGSNYGYTF. The J gene is TRBJ1-2, the V gene TRBV7-3; D might be TRBD1 (6 bases). The CDR3 sequence is 17 residues long. Trimming took off 0 bases at V and 0 bases at J, with 14 bases between the two ends. CDR1 and CDR2 from the germline V gene are SGHTA and FQGTGA.

The chain joins TRBV13 to TRBJ2-1; 10 bases align to TRBD2. The CDR3 has 14 amino acids. The V and J ends lost 3 bases and 8 bases, in that order; junction bases with no gene match: 4. Germline V gives CDR1 PRHDT, CDR2 FYEKMQ (reference sequence). The CDR3 protein is CASSFGTSEHEQFF. As DNA, the CDR3 is TGTGCCAGCAGCTTCGGGACTAGCGAGCATGAGCAGTTCTTC.

This chain joins TRBV19 and TRBJ2-7; weak D call: TRBD2 (5 bases). Per the germline V gene, CDR1 is LNHDA and CDR2 is SQIVND (reference sequence). Trimming stripped 8 bases from V and 1 base from J, with 15 bases between. This CDR3 is 14 amino acids long. CDR3 nucleotides: TGTGCCAGTGCCCCCTTTGACTATTCCTACGAGCAGTACTTC. As protein: CASAPFDYSYEQYF. The full variable domain, rest sourced from reference TRBV19 and TRBJ2-7, is DGGITQSPKYLFRKEGQNVTLSCEQNLNHDAMYWYRQDPGQGLRLIYYSQIVNDFQKGDIAEGYSVSREKKESFPLTVTSAQKNPTAFYLCASAPFDYSYEQYFGPGTRLTVT.

The chain recombines TRBV4-1 with TRBJ1-3; D gene uncertain. V lost 5 bases, J lost 0 bases, and 11 bases lay in between. This CDR3 comprises 15 residues. In germline, CDR1 is MGHRA, CDR2 YSYEKL. The CDR3 DNA follows: TGCGCCAGCAGCTACTTCATTGACTCTGGAAACACCATATATTTT. This codes for CASSYFIDSGNTIYF.

As to this clone: At one end, the junction sequence differs from germline, possibly due to a read error. This chain connects TRBV7-7 to TRBJ2-3; tentative D call: TRBD1 (6 bases). Germline assignment: CDR1 SSHAT and CDR2 FNYEAQ (reference sequence). The CDR3 consists of 14 residues. CDR3 nucleotides: TGTGCTAGCAGCGCCTCCGGGACATCCGATACGCAGTATTTT. Protein product: CASSASGTSDTQYF. Variable domain in full (rest from reference TRBV7-7 and TRBJ2-3): GAGVSQSPRYKVTKRGQDVTLRCDPISSHATLYWYQQALGQGPEFLTYFNYEAQPDKSGLPSDRFSAERPEGSISTLTIQRTEQRDSAMYRCASSASGTSDTQYFGPGTRLTVL.

This sequence joins TRBV5-4 and TRBJ2-2; 9 positions agree with TRBD2. The CDR3 sequence is 16 residues long. Germline V gives CDR1 SGHNT, CDR2 YYREEE (reference sequence). V was clipped by 1 base and J by 6 bases; unmatched bases: 7. This CDR3 is CASSLYGGRAPGELFF. CDR3 nucleotides: TGTGCCAGCAGCTTGTATGGCGGGAGGGCCCCCGGGGAGCTGTTTTTT.

The chain combines TRBV7-2 with TRBJ2-7; 8 bases map to TRBD2. The J segment lost 2 bases and the V segment lost 5 bases, leaving 11 bases of the junction unmatched. Germline V gene lookup returns CDR1 SGHTA and CDR2 FQGNSA. The length of the CDR3 is 16 residues. DNA of the CDR3: TGTGCCAGCAGCCGCCTGGCGGGGGGAATTACCTACGAGCAGTACTTC. Translating it yields CASSRLAGGITYEQYF.

The chain couples TRBV5-1 to TRBJ1-5; TRBD1 aligns across 9 bases. This CDR3 region has 17 residues. Unmatched junction bases numbered 6, after V lost 0 bases and J lost 2 bases. CDR1 is SGHRS, CDR2 YFSETQ, per germline. In DNA form, the CDR3 reads TGCGCCAGCAGCTTGGAACCCCGGGACAGGGGCAATCAGCCCCAGCATTTT. It yields the protein CASSLEPRDRGNQPQHF.

The chain combines TRBV10-1 with TRBJ1-2, with D hard to call. Germline values: CDR1 WNHNN, CDR2 SYGVQD (reference sequence). Trimming pared 2 bases from V and 2 bases from J, leaving 6 bases between. CDR3 length: 13 amino acids. CDR3 sequence (DNA): TGCGCCAGCAGTGAGAACTTGAACTATGGCTACACCTTC. This gives the protein CASSENLNYGYTF.